One and the same sample provided the 14 T cell receptor beta chains below, sequenced in a study of blood T cell repertoires in COVID-19. Sequencing was performed with immunoSEQ multiplex PCR; in TCRdb, only in-frame clones are kept and a portion is missing. The table has roughly 250,000 clones, just under 85% seen once. Sequences were obtained from peripheral blood. The receptors shown here come from a woman of 80 years or more with acute or convalescent COVID-19.

V gene TRBV7-2 combines with J gene TRBJ1-2; a possible D gene is TRBD1 (5 bases). In germline, CDR1 is SGHTA, CDR2 FQGNSA. V was pared by 1 base and J by 3 bases, with 6 bases between. This CDR3 has 13 amino acids. In DNA, the CDR3 is TGTGCCAGCAGCTTAGGGGGCCACTATGGCTACACCTTC. Its protein is CASSLGGHYGYTF.

The rearrangement uses TRBV3-1 (or the pseudogene TRBV3-2) and TRBJ2-6; 7 bases are shared with TRBD2. After removal of 0 bases from V and 8 bases from J, the junction contained 1 base not matched to a gene. This CDR3 comprises 14 residues. Germline V CDR1 and CDR2: LGHDT, YNNKEL (reference sequence). CDR3 DNA: TGTGCCAGCAGCCAAGAGGGAGGGACCAACGTCCTGACTTTC. This codes for CASSQEGGTNVLTF.

V and J are TRBV28 and TRBJ1-5, with a possible D match to TRBD1 (5 bases). Germline loops: CDR1 MDHEN, CDR2 SYDVKM. The germline V and J ends were trimmed by 6 bases and 0 bases, with 9 bases remaining between them. This CDR3 spans 14 amino acids. The CDR3 here is CASRTDYSNQPQHF. The DNA for the CDR3 is TGTGCCAGCAGGACAGATTATAGCAATCAGCCCCAGCATTTT.

The CDR3 sequence is CASSVGGGYTDTQYF. The CDR3 DNA reads TGCGCCAGCAGTGTCGGCGGGGGATACACAGATACGCAGTATTTT. This rearrangement joins TRBV10-1 to TRBJ2-3; 7 nucleotides line up with TRBD2. The CDR3 sequence is 15 residues long. The V gene's germline CDR1 is WNHNN and CDR2 SYGVQD (reference sequence). Trimming at V came to 4 bases and at J to 2 bases, leaving 6 bases not matched to a gene.

On this clone itself: The sample contains more than one DNA sequence encoding this CDR3. This rearrangement joins TRBV18 to TRBJ2-3; 9 nucleotides agree with TRBD1. Trimming at V came to 4 bases and at J to 3 bases, leaving 2 bases not matched to a gene. The CDR3 covers 14 residues. Germline V lookup: CDR1 KGHSH, CDR2 LQKENI. CDR3: CASSLGQGTDTQYF. Written as DNA, the CDR3 is TGTGCCAGCTCACTGGGACAGGGAACAGATACGCAGTATTTT.

The chain employs TRBV23-1 and TRBJ1-3; TRBD1 aligns across 8 bases. TRBV23-1 falls under the ORF class, with uncertain function. CDR3 size: 18 residues. Trimming took 8 bases from V and 0 from J; bases not matched to a gene: 15. CDR3 sequence: CASYSYPRQGTSGNTIYF. The CDR3, as DNA: TGCGCCAGCTATTCTTATCCGCGACAGGGGACCTCTGGAAACACCATATATTTT.

In this sample, this clone turned up once. This chain connects TRBV3-1 (or the pseudogene TRBV3-2) to TRBJ1-2; the D is unclear. The CDR3 is 15 amino acids. The V and J ends lost 1 base and 7 bases respectively, with 16 bases between them. Germline CDR1 and CDR2: LGHDT and YNNKEL (reference sequence). CDR3 DNA sequence: TGTGCCAGCAGCCAAGGCAGATGGAGAGACCGTGGCTACACCTTC. It translates to CASSQGRWRDRGYTF.

The CDR3 bases are TGTGCCAGCAGAGCAGGGGGCTTCACTGAAGCTTTCTTT. It yields the protein CASRAGGFTEAFF. The V and J genes are TRBV2 and TRBJ1-1, with 8 nucleotides matching TRBD1. Germline V lookup: CDR1 SNHLY, CDR2 FYNNEI. With 6 bases clipped from V and 4 bases from J, the junction kept 4 bases outside the gene matches. The CDR3 loop spans 13 amino acids. The full variable domain, in which reference TRBV2 and TRBJ1-1 provide the parts outside the CDR3, is EPEVTQTPSHQVTQMGQEVILRCVPISNHLYFYWYRQILGQKVEFLVSFYNNEISEKSEIFDDQFSVERPDGSNFTLKIRSTKLEDSAMYFCASRAGGFTEAFFGQGTRLTVV.

The J gene is TRBJ1-2, the V gene TRBV5-1; 8 nucleotides agree with TRBD1. V shed 3 bases, J shed 2 bases, and the junction held 6 bases outside the gene matches. Looked up from germline, CDR1 is SGHRS and CDR2 is YFSETQ. CDR3 length: 15 amino acids. The CDR3 DNA sequence: TGCGCCAGCAGCTACGGGACAGGCCACAACTATGGCTACACCTTC. Translation gives CASSYGTGHNYGYTF.

The rearrangement links TRBV28 to TRBJ1-4, with D possibly being TRBD1 (5 bases). Trimming took 5 bases from V and 4 from J, leaving 14 bases between them. The V gene's germline CDR1 is MDHEN and CDR2 SYDVKM. The CDR3 covers 15 residues. The CDR3 bases are TGTGCCAGCAGTCCCCCGGGGGGTTATAATGAAAAACTGTTTTTT. Residues: CASSPPGGYNEKLFF.

This clone was picked up a small number of times. The rearrangement uses TRBV7-9 and TRBJ2-7; D is perhaps TRBD1 (6 bases). Germline V gene lookup returns CDR1 SEHNR and CDR2 FQNEAQ (reference sequence). This CDR3 contains 15 residues. V gave up 2 bases and J gave up 7 bases, with 18 bases separating them. CDR3 nucleotides: TGTGCCAGCAGCTTATCGGTAACCCCAGGGGAAGAGCAGTACTTC. It encodes CASSLSVTPGEEQYF.

V is TRBV5-1 and J is TRBJ2-7; 8 nucleotides match TRBD1. The CDR3 is 15 amino acids. V gave up 0 bases and J gave up 4 bases; unmatched junction bases: 6. Per germline, CDR1 SGHRS and CDR2 YFSETQ. CDR3 nucleotide sequence: TGCGCCAGCAGCTTGGTGGCAGGGGGCAGGTACGAGCAGTACTTC. This codes for CASSLVAGGRYEQYF.

This clone has only one observation. V is TRBV10-3 and J is TRBJ2-3, with D perhaps matching TRBD1 (6 bases). The germline V and J ends were trimmed by 6 bases and 1 base, with 14 bases remaining between them. The germline V gene encodes CDR1 ENHRY and CDR2 SYGVKD. The CDR3 is 15 amino acids. The CDR3 nucleotides are TGTGCCATCAGCCTCCAGGGGCGCGGCACAGATACGCAGTATTTT. It specifies CAISLQGRGTDTQYF.

This chain links TRBV7-9 with TRBJ1-2; D ambiguous. The ends were cut back, 0 bases at V and 4 bases at J, with 12 bases in the middle. CDR1 SEHNR and CDR2 FQNEAQ come from the germline V gene (reference sequence). This CDR3 is 15 amino acids long. The CDR3 region is CASSLAGRNTYGYTF. CDR3 coding DNA: TGTGCCAGCAGCTTAGCGGGCAGAAACACCTATGGCTACACCTTC.